The table lists the clone carrying this T cell receptor (beta chain) with many counts. Its antigen is as yet unknown. A universal primer site was incorporated via template switching, and the cDNA contained unique molecular identifiers. TCRdb called the 5' RACE reads again in MiXCR, with one record for every CDR3 protein. This repertoire shows approximately 350,000 distinct CDR3 sequences, about 12% found once; its top ten account for around 6.9%. Germline CDR1 and CDR2: SGHAT and FQNNGV. The CDR3 runs 14 residues. Trimming removed 0 bases at V and 4 bases at J, with 7 bases between. The data stem from a study of identical twins. Study-level results: For out-of-frame alpha sequences shared by twins, low generation probability was in excess.

This sample was shared with a second study, whose subject was yellow fever vaccine responses in identical twins.

This chain links TRBV11-2 with TRBJ2-1; D unresolved. This TCR came from a woman under 30 in good health. The sample was CD8+ T cells sorted from blood. The CDR3 nucleotides read TGTGCCAGCAGCTTAGAGGTGAGGTACAATGAGCAGTTCTTC. Translation: CASSLEVRYNEQFF. The entire variable domain, with the rest obtained from reference TRBV11-2 and TRBJ2-1, is as follows: EAGVAQSPRYKIIEKRQSVAFWCNPISGHATLYWYQQILGQGPKLLIQFQNNGVVDDSQLPKDRFSAERLKGVDSTLKIQPAKLEDSAVYLCASSLEVRYNEQFFGPGTRLTVL.